This T cell receptor (beta chain) was captured in a study of cytomegalovirus exposure and HLA in healthy donors. The V and J ends lost 3 bases and 7 bases, in that order; junction bases with no gene match: 4. The germline V gene encodes CDR1 SNHLY and CDR2 FYNNEI. This CDR3 has 14 residues. From the 120-subject validation cohort, which was separate from the roughly 630-subject first cohort, the donors were drawn. Clones were sequenced by immunoSEQ multiplex PCR, and TCRdb holds only the in-frame ones, with some missing. The sample has fewer than 350,000 clones, roughly 90% seen once. Sequenced input: PBMCs. The chain combines TRBV2 with TRBJ2-3; 10 bases fit TRBD2. The TCR sequence derives from a woman aged 18 to 35 in good health and CMV-seronegative. Here the CDR3 reads CASSDPSGGNTQYF. The CDR3 coding sequence is TGTGCCAGCAGTGACCCTAGCGGGGGAAATACGCAGTATTTT.